A single T cell receptor (beta chain) is shown here with its context. Its antigen is not identified. This entry comes from a study of T cells in Graves' hyperthyroidism and ophthalmopathy. CDR3 size: 13 residues. Looked up from germline, CDR1 is SGHTA and CDR2 is FQGTGA. V was pared by 10 bases and J by 4 bases, with 8 bases of the junction left unmatched. General study results and limits: Within blood appeared most thyroid clonotypes that had expanded above 0.001.

Clinical Activity Scores of at least 3, NOSPECS grades of at least 4 and durations under 3 months characterized ophthalmopathy patients. Thyroid ultrasound and orbital computed tomography, with clinical symptoms and serum thyroxine and TRAb, informed diagnoses. TCR beta CDR3 regions were amplified from RNA transcripts. HTBI primers drove first-round RT-PCR of the TCR CDR3. TCRdb redid the calling of the multiplex PCR reads with MiXCR, one entry per CDR3 protein. The sample lists 450,000 to 650,000 distinct CDR3 sequences, approximately 17% occurring once. Sequenced sample: blood. The TCR originated in a woman aged 18-30 years with Graves' ophthalmopathy. The genes are TRBV7-3 and TRBJ2-3, with 7 nucleotides matching TRBD2. This CDR3 is CATSTSPADTQYF. In DNA, the CDR3 is TGTGCCACCTCGACTAGCCCCGCAGATACGCAGTATTTT. The variable domain in full, with the rest retrieved from reference TRBV7-3 and TRBJ2-3, is GAGVSQTPSNKVTEKGKYVELRCDPISGHTALYWYRQSLGQGPEFLIYFQGTGAADDSGLPNDRFFAVRPEGSVSTLKIQRTERGDSAVYLCATSTSPADTQYFGPGTRLTVL.